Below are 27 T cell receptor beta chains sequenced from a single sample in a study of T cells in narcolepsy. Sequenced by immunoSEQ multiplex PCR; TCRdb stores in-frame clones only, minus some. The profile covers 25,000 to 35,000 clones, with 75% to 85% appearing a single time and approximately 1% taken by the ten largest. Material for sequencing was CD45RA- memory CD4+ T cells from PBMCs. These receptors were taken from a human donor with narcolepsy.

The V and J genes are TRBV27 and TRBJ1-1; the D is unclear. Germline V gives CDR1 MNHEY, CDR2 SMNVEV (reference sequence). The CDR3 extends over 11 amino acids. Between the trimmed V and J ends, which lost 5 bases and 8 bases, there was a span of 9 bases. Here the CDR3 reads CASSLYTEAFF. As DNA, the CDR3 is TGTGCCAGCAGTCTCTATACCGAAGCTTTCTTT.

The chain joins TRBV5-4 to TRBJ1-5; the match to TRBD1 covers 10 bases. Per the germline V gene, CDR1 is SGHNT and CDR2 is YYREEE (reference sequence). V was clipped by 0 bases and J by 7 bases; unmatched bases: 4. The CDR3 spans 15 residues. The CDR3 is CASSLGGDRGQPQHF. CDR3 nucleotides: TGTGCCAGCAGCTTGGGGGGGGACAGGGGACAGCCCCAGCATTTT. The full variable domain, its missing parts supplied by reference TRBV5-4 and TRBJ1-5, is ETGVTQSPTHLIKTRGQQVTLRCSSQSGHNTVSWYQQALGQGPQFIFQYYREEENGRGNFPPRFSGLQFPNYSSELNVNALELDDSALYLCASSLGGDRGQPQHFGDGTRLSIL.

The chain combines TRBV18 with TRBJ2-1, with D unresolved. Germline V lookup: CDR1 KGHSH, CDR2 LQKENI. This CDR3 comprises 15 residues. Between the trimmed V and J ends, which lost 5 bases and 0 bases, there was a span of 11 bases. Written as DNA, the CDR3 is TGTGCCAGCTCAGGTAGTTTGTCCTCCTACAATGAGCAGTTCTTC. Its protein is CASSGSLSSYNEQFF. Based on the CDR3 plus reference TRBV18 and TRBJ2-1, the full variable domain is NAGVMQNPRHLVRRRGQEARLRCSPMKGHSHVYWYRQLPEEGLKFMVYLQKENIIDESGMPKERFSAEFPKEGPSILRIQQVVRGDSAAYFCASSGSLSSYNEQFFGPGTRLTVL.

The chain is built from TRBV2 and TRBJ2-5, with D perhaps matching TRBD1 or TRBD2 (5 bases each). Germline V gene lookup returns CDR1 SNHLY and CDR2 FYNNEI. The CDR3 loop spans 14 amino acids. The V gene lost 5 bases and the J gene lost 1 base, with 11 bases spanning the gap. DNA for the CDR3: TGTGCCAGCAGTCAACCGGGACCCCAAGAGACCCAGTACTTC. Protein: CASSQPGPQETQYF.

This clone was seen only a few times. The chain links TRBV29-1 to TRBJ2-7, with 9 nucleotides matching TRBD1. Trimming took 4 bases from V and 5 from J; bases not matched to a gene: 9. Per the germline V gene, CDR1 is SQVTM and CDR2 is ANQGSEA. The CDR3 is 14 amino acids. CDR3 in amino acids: CSVVRGTGSHEQYF. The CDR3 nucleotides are TGCAGCGTTGTTCGTGGGACAGGGTCCCACGAGCAGTACTTC.

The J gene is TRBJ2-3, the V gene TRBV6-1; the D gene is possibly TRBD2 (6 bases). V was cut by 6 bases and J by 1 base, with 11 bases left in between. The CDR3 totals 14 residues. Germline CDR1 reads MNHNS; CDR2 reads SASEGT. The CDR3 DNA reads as TGTGCCAGCAGCTCTATAGCGGGCACAGATACGCAGTATTTT. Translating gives CASSSIAGTDTQYF.

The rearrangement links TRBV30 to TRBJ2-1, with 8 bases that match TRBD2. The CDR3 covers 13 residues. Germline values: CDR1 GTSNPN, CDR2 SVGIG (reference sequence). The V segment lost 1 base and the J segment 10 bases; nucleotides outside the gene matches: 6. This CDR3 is CAWSAGRAGEQFF. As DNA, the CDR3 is TGTGCCTGGAGTGCCGGGAGGGCCGGCGAGCAGTTCTTC.

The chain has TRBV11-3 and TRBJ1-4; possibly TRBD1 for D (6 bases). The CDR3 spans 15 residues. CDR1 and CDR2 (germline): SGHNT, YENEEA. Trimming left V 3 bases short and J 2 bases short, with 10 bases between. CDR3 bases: TGTGCCAGCAGCTTGCGCACAGGGACTAATGAAAAACTGTTTTTT. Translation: CASSLRTGTNEKLFF.

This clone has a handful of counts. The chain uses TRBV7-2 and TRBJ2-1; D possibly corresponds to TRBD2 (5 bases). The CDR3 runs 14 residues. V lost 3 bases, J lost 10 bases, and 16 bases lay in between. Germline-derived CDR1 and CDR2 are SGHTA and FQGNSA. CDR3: CASSFPPRASEQFF. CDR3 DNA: TGTGCCAGCAGCTTCCCCCCGCGGGCTAGCGAGCAGTTCTTC.

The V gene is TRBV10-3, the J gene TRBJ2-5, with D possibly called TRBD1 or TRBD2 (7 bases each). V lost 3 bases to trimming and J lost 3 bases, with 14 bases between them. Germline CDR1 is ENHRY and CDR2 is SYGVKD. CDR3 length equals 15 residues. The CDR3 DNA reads TGTGCCATCAGTGAAGGGAGGGGGCCGAAAGAGACCCAGTACTTC. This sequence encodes CAISEGRGPKETQYF.

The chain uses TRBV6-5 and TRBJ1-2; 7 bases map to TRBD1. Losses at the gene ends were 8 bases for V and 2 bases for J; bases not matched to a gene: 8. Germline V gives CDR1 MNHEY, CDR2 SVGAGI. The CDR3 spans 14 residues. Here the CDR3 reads CASQGRGTNYGYTF. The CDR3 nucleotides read TGTGCCAGCCAAGGCAGGGGGACAAACTATGGCTACACCTTC.

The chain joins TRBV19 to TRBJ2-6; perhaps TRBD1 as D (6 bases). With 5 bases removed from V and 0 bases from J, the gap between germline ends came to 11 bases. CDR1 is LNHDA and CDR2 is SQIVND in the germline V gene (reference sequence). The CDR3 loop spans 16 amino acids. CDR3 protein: CASSPGTLSGANVLTF. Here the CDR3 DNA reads TGTGCCAGTAGTCCTGGGACACTCTCTGGGGCCAACGTCCTGACTTTC.

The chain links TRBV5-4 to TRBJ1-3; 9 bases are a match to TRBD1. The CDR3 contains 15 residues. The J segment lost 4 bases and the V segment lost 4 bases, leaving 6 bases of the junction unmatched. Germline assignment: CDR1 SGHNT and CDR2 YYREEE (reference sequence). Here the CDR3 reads CASSLQGATGNTIYF. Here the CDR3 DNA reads TGTGCCAGCAGCCTACAGGGGGCGACGGGAAACACCATATATTTT.

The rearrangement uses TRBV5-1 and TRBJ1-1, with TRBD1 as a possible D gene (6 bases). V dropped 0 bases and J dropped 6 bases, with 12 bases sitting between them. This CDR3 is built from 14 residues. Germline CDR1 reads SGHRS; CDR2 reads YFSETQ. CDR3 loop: CASSLEQGLAEAFF. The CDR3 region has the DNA TGCGCCAGCAGCTTGGAACAGGGTCTTGCTGAAGCTTTCTTT.

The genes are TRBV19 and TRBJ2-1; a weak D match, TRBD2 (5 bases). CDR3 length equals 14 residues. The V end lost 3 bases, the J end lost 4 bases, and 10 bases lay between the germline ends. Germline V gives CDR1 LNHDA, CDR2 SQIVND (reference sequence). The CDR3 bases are TGTGCCAGTAGTATGCCGGGATCATACAATGAGCAGTTCTTC. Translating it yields CASSMPGSYNEQFF.

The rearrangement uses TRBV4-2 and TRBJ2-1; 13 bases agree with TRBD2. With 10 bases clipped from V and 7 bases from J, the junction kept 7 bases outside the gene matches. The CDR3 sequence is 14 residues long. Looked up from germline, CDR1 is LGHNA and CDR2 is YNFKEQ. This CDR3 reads CATLLAGGNNEQFF. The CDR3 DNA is TGTGCCACCTTACTAGCGGGAGGGAATAATGAGCAGTTCTTC.

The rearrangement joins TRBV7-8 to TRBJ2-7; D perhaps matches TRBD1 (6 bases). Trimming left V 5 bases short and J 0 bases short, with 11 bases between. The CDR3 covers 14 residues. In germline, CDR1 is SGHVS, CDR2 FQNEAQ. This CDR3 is CASSRGQFSYEQYF. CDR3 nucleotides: TGTGCCAGCAGCCGAGGACAGTTCTCCTACGAGCAGTACTTC.

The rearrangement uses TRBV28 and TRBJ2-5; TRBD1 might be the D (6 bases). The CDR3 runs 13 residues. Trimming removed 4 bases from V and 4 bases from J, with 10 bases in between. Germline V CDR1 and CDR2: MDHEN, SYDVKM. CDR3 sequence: CASSSPDRETQYF. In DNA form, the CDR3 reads TGTGCCAGCAGTTCCCCGGACAGAGAGACCCAGTACTTC. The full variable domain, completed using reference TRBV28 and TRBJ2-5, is DVKVTQSSRYLVKRTGEKVFLECVQDMDHENMFWYRQDPGLGLRLIYFSYDVKMKEKGDIPEGYSVSREKKERFSLILESASTNQTSMYLCASSSPDRETQYFGPGTRLLVL.

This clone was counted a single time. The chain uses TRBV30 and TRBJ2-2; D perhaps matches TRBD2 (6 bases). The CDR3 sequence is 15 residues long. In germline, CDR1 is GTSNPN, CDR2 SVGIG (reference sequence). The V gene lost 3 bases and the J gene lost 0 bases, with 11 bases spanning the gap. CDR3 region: CAWSKGLANTGELFF. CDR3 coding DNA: TGTGCCTGGAGCAAGGGACTGGCGAACACCGGGGAGCTGTTTTTT.

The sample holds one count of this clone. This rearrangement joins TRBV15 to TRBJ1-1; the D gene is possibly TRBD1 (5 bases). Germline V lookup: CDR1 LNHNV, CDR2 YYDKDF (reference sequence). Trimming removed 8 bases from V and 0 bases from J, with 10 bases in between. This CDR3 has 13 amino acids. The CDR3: CATRQGVNTEAFF. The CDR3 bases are TGTGCCACCCGTCAGGGTGTGAACACTGAAGCTTTCTTT.

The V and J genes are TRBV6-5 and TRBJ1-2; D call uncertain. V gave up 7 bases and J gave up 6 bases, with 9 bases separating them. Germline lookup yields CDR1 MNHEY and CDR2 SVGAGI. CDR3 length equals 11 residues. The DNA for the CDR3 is TGTGCCAGCAAAAGGGAGGATGGCTACACCTTC. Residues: CASKREDGYTF.

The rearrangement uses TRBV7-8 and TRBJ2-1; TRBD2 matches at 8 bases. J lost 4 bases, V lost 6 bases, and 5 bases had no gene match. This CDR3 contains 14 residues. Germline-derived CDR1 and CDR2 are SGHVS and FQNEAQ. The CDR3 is CASSSKRGYNEQFF. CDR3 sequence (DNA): TGTGCCAGCAGTTCCAAGCGGGGGTACAATGAGCAGTTCTTC. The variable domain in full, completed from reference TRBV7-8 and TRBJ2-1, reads GAGVSQSPRYKVAKRGQDVALRCDPISGHVSLFWYQQALGQGPEFLTYFQNEAQLDKSGLPSDRFFAERPEGSVSTLKIQRTQQEDSAVYLCASSSKRGYNEQFFGPGTRLTVL.

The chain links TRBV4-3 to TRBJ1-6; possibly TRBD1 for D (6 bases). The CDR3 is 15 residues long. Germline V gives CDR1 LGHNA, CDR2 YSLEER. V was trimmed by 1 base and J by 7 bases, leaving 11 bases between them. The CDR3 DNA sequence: TGCGCCAGCAGCCAAGGGCAGGGGAGGAATTCACCCCTCCACTTT. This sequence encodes CASSQGQGRNSPLHF.

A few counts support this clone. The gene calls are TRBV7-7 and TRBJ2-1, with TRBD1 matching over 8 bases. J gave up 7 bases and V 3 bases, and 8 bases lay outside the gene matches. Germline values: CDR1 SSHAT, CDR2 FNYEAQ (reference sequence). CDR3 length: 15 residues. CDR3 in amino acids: CASSFSTGGRNEQFF. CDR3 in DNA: TGTGCCAGCAGCTTTTCAACAGGGGGGCGGAATGAGCAGTTCTTC.

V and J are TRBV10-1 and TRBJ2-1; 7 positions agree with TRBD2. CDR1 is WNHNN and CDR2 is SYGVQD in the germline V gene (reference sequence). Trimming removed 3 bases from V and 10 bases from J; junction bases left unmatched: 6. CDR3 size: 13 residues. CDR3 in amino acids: CASSDVAGLEQFF. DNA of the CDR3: TGCGCCAGCAGTGATGTAGCGGGCCTGGAGCAGTTCTTC.

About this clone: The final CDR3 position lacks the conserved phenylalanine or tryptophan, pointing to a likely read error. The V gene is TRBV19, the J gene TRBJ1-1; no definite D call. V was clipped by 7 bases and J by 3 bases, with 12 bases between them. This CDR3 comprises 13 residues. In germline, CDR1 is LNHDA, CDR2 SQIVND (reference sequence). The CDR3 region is CASKLEDHTEAFL. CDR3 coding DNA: TGTGCCAGTAAACTCGAGGATCACACTGAAGCTTTCCTT.

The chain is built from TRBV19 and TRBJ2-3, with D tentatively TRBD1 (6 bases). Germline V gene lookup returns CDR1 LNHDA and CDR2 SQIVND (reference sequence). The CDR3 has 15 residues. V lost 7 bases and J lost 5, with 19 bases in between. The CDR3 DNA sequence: TGTGCCAGTACCGTCGGGACAAGCGGTAGAGATACGCAGTATTTT. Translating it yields CASTVGTSGRDTQYF.